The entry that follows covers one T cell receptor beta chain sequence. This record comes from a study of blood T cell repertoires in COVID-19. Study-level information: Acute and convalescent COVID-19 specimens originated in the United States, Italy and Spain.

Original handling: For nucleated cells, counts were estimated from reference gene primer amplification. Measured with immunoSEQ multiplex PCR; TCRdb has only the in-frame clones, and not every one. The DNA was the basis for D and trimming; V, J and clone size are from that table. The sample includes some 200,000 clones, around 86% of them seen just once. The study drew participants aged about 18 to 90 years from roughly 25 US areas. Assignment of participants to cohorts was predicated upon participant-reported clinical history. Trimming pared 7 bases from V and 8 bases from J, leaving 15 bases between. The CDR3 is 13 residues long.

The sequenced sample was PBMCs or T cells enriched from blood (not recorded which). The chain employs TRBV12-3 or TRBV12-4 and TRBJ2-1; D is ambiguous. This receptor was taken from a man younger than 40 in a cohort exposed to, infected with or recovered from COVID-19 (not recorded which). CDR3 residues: CASTPINDYEQFF. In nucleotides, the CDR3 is TGTGCCAGCACCCCAATAAACGACTATGAGCAGTTCTTC.